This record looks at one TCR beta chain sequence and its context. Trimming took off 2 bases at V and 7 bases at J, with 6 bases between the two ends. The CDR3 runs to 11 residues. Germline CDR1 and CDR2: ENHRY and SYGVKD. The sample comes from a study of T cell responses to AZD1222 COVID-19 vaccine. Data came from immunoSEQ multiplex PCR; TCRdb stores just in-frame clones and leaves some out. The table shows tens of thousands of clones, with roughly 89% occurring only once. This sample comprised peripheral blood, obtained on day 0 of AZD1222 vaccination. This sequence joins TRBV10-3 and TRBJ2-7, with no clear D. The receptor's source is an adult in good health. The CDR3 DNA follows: TGTGCCATCAGTGAGGTGGCTGAGCAGTACTTC. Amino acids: CAISEVAEQYF.